This T cell receptor (beta chain) was identified during a study of blood T cells in healthy people across ages. As concerns this clonotype: Antigen specificity is unknown.

A second PCR of roughly 7 to 11 cycles used a sample-barcoded 5' primer and a J-beta primer mix. Each CDR3 protein gets one entry after TCRdb re-called the 5' RACE reads with MiXCR. The data hold approximately 780,000 distinct CDR3 sequences, with around a quarter observed a single time. PBMCs numbering at least 6.5 million were isolated per sample. Germline V lookup: CDR1 SGHTA, CDR2 FQGNSA. The CDR3 consists of 16 residues. J was trimmed by 1 base and V by 5 bases; bases with no gene match: 5. Study observations and caveats: A conclusive naive versus antigen-experienced comparison was prevented by the unsorted PBMCs.

These data were likewise used in another study, on T cells of mothers and their children. That work adds: Related mother and child pairs showed slightly greater overlap (not significant) than unrelated pairs did.

The TCR originated in a boy aged 5-17 years in good health. The sample taken for sequencing was blood. The chain joins TRBV7-2 to TRBJ2-5; 12 bases are shared with TRBD2. CDR3 coding DNA: TGTGCCAGCAGCCGTGCTAGCGGGGGGGTCCAAGAGACCCAGTACTTC. Translated, it gives CASSRASGGVQETQYF.